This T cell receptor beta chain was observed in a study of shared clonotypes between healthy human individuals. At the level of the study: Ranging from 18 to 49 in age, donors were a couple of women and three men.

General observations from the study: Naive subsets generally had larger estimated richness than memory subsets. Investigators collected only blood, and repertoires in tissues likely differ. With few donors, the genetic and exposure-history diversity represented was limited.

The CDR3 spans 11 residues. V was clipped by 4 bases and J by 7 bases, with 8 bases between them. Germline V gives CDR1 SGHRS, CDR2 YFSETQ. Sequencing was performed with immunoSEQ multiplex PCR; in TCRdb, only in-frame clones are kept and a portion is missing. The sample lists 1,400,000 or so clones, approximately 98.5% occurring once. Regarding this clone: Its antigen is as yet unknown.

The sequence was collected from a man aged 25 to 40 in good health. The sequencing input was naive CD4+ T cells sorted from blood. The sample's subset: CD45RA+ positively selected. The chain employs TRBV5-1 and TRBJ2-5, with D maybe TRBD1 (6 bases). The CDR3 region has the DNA TGCGCCAGCAGCCTGGGGGCGACCCAGTACTTC. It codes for CASSLGATQYF.